This T cell receptor beta chain appears in the sequencing data of a study of T cell changes during pregnancy in multiple sclerosis. Sequencing used immunoSEQ multiplex PCR; TCRdb keeps in-frame clones, though not all of them. The repertoire consists of roughly 64,000 clones, with 90% occurring once and the leading ten covering almost 6.5%. Germline CDR1 is KGHSH and CDR2 is LQKENI. Germline trimming cut 2 bases from V and 9 bases from J; bases unmatched to any gene: 10. This CDR3 has 15 residues. Source: peripheral blood, taken in the third trimester of pregnancy. This clonotype was sampled from a female donor in good health, enrolled as a control in a pregnancy study. The V call is TRBV18, the J call TRBJ2-1, with 7 bases aligning to TRBD1. The CDR3 spells CASSPKDRLNVEQFF. CDR3 bases: TGTGCCAGCTCACCAAAGGACAGGCTAAACGTTGAGCAGTTCTTC. Full variable domain (remainder filled in from reference TRBV18 and TRBJ2-1): NAGVMQNPRHLVRRRGQEARLRCSPMKGHSHVYWYRQLPEEGLKFMVYLQKENIIDESGMPKERFSAEFPKEGPSILRIQQVVRGDSAAYFCASSPKDRLNVEQFFGPGTRLTVL.